This T cell receptor (beta chain) was captured by sequencing in a study of glioma-infiltrating T cells. Details on this clonotype: Its matching antigen is unknown. At one end, the junction sequence differs from germline, possibly due to a read error.

The CDR3 contains 14 residues. Germline V gene lookup returns CDR1 SNHLY and CDR2 FYNNEI. TCR alpha and beta CDR3 regions were amplified from RNA using iRepertoire nested multiplex PCR. TCRdb processed the multiplex PCR reads anew with MiXCR; each CDR3 protein has one entry. The table shows approximately 190,000 distinct CDR3 sequences, with 30% to 40% occurring only once. Study results and caveats: Very few CDR3 sequences were shared between tissue and blood.

The origin of this receptor is a human donor with low-grade glioma or glioblastoma, undergoing nonglioma brain surgery, or in good health (not recorded which). The V gene is TRBV2, the J gene TRBJ2-2; TRBD2 is a possible D gene (5 bases). The specimen was glioma tissue, nonneoplastic brain tissue, or PBMCs (not recorded which). Here the CDR3 DNA reads TGTGCCAGCAGTGTACTCTTGAACACCGGGGAGATGTTTTTT. Amino acids: CASSVLLNTGEMFF.